What follows are 23 T cell receptor beta chains derived from one specimen sequenced in a study of blood T cell repertoires in COVID-19. The data were produced by immunoSEQ multiplex PCR, yet TCRdb's version contains in-frame clones alone and is incomplete. The table records a few hundred thousand clones, 85% to 90% of them present only once. Source material: peripheral blood. The receptors derive from a woman in her thirties or forties with acute or convalescent COVID-19.

The chain is built from TRBV18 and TRBJ2-2, with 11 bases identical to TRBD1. This CDR3 has 16 amino acids. Unmatched junction bases numbered 2, after V lost 0 bases and J lost 5 bases. Germline assignment: CDR1 KGHSH and CDR2 LQKENI. The CDR3 loop reads CASSPPGQGATGELFF. CDR3 DNA sequence: TGTGCCAGCTCACCACCTGGACAGGGGGCAACCGGGGAGCTGTTTTTT.

V usage is TRBV12-5 and J usage is TRBJ1-1, with 9 bases aligning to TRBD1. In germline, CDR1 is LGHNT, CDR2 FRNRAP. The CDR3 has 15 amino acids. V was pared by 1 base and J by 3 bases, with 3 bases of the junction left unmatched. The CDR3 is CASGLGTGADTEAFF. In DNA, the CDR3 is TGTGCTAGTGGTTTGGGGACAGGGGCGGACACTGAAGCTTTCTTT.

The gene calls are TRBV29-1 and TRBJ1-2, with 10 bases identical to TRBD1. The V segment lost 4 bases and the J segment 8 bases; nucleotides outside the gene matches: 7. Germline CDR1 reads SQVTM; CDR2 reads ANQGSEA. The CDR3 totals 13 residues. This CDR3 reads CSVGDRGVSGYTF. Here the CDR3 DNA reads TGCAGCGTTGGGGACAGGGGTGTGAGCGGCTACACCTTC.

The DNA for the CDR3 is TGTGCCTGGAGTCGGACAGGGAATAATTCACCCCTCCACTTT. Amino acids: CAWSRTGNNSPLHF. V gene TRBV30 combines with J gene TRBJ1-6; 8 bases match TRBD1. The germline V gene encodes CDR1 GTSNPN and CDR2 SVGIG (reference sequence). CDR3 length: 14 amino acids. With 2 bases clipped from V and 5 bases from J, the junction kept 2 bases outside the gene matches. Filled out from reference TRBV30 and TRBJ1-6, the complete variable domain reads SQTIHQWPATLVQPVGSPLSLECTVEGTSNPNLYWYRQAAGRGLQLLFYSVGIGQISSEVPQNLSASRPQDRQFILSSKKLLLSDSGFYLCAWSRTGNNSPLHFGNGTRLTVT.

The V gene is TRBV5-1, the J gene TRBJ2-5; D not resolved. Germline CDR1 is SGHRS and CDR2 is YFSETQ. V was pared by 1 base and J by 4 bases, with 14 bases between. This CDR3 region has 15 residues. The CDR3 nucleotides read TGCGCCAGCAGCTTGACGGGTCTGCCCCTAGAGACCCAGTACTTC. Amino acids: CASSLTGLPLETQYF.

Only one count was recorded for this clone. This sequence joins TRBV30 and TRBJ1-1; D gene ambiguous. There are 10 residues in the CDR3. Trimming left V 3 bases short and J 11 bases short, with 10 bases between. The V gene's germline CDR1 is GTSNPN and CDR2 SVGIG (reference sequence). CDR3 bases: TGTGCCTGGAGAGGCGGGCAGGCTTTCTTT. Translating gives CAWRGGQAFF.

The gene calls are TRBV11-2 and TRBJ2-1; 13 positions match TRBD2. The CDR3 is made up of 14 amino acids. V was clipped by 8 bases and J by 3 bases; unmatched bases: 1. Germline CDR1 reads SGHAT; CDR2 reads FQNNGV. In nucleotides, the CDR3 is TGTGCCAGCCGACTAGCGGGGGGCTACAATGAGCAGTTCTTC. Translated, it gives CASRLAGGYNEQFF.

The V call is TRBV9, the J call TRBJ1-4; maybe TRBD1 (6 bases). The CDR3 runs to 17 residues. V gave up 3 bases and J gave up 2 bases, with 17 bases separating them. Germline V gene lookup returns CDR1 SGDLS and CDR2 YYNGEE. In DNA, the CDR3 is TGTGCCAGCAGCGAACGAGGGGGATCATGGACTAATGAAAAACTGTTTTTT. Its protein is CASSERGGSWTNEKLFF.

The chain uses TRBV10-3 and TRBJ1-3, with unresolved D. This CDR3 has 14 residues. Deletions cut 4 bases from V and 0 bases from J, with 7 bases between. Germline V lookup: CDR1 ENHRY, CDR2 SYGVKD. CDR3 amino acids: CAISASGSGNTIYF. The CDR3 DNA sequence: TGTGCCATCAGTGCTTCAGGCTCTGGAAACACCATATATTTT.

V gene TRBV27 combines with J gene TRBJ1-4; TRBD1 matches at 7 bases. V lost 4 bases and J lost 4; bases outside the gene matches: 6. Germline loops: CDR1 MNHEY, CDR2 SMNVEV (reference sequence). The CDR3 extends over 15 amino acids. The DNA for the CDR3 is TGTGCCAGCAGTTCATTGACAGGGATTAATGAAAAACTGTTTTTT. Its protein product is CASSSLTGINEKLFF.

The J gene is TRBJ2-3, the V gene TRBV5-1; 11 bases are shared with TRBD1. From germline, CDR1 is SGHRS and CDR2 YFSETQ. The V and J ends lost 3 bases and 5 bases, in that order; junction bases with no gene match: 8. CDR3 size: 16 residues. CDR3 DNA: TGCGCCAGCAGCTCTTTATCCGGGACAGGGGGAGATACGCAGTATTTT. This sequence encodes CASSSLSGTGGDTQYF.

The rearrangement links TRBV28 to TRBJ1-6; the D gene is possibly TRBD1 (5 bases). V was trimmed by 3 bases and J by 7 bases, leaving 10 bases between them. The CDR3 is 14 amino acids. Germline V CDR1 and CDR2: MDHEN, SYDVKM. In DNA form, the CDR3 reads TGTGCCAGCAGTTTTACAGGCTCAAATTCACCCCTCCACTTT. This sequence encodes CASSFTGSNSPLHF.

This clone occurred a few times. This rearrangement joins TRBV5-4 to TRBJ1-1, with a possible D match to TRBD1 (5 bases). Trimming took off 5 bases at V and 0 bases at J, with 11 bases between the two ends. This CDR3 spans 14 amino acids. The germline V gene encodes CDR1 SGHNT and CDR2 YYREEE (reference sequence). CDR3 region: CASRLGLMNTEAFF. CDR3 sequence (DNA): TGTGCCAGCAGGCTGGGACTGATGAACACTGAAGCTTTCTTT.

As concerns this clone: Other DNA sequences in this sample translate to the same CDR3. V usage is TRBV11-2 and J usage is TRBJ1-1, with D uncertain. The V and J ends lost 1 base and 1 base respectively, with 7 bases between them. Germline V gene sequence: CDR1 SGHAT, CDR2 FQNNGV. The CDR3 covers 14 residues. CDR3: CASSLGRGNTEAFF. The CDR3 nucleotides are TGTGCCAGCAGCTTAGGACGGGGGAACACTGAAGCTTTCTTT.

J is TRBJ1-1 and V is TRBV7-8; 11 bases agree with TRBD1. After removal of 1 base from V and 6 bases from J, the junction contained 4 bases not matched to a gene. From germline, CDR1 is SGHVS and CDR2 FQNEAQ. This CDR3 has 15 residues. CDR3 loop: CASSLGGQGAAEAFF. The CDR3 DNA reads TGTGCCAGCAGCTTAGGCGGACAGGGGGCCGCTGAAGCTTTCTTT.

CDR3 loop: CASSNRDRDRDWANVLTF. CDR3 DNA: TGTGCCAGCAGCAACCGGGACAGGGACCGGGACTGGGCCAACGTCCTGACTTTC. The rearrangement links TRBV21-1 to TRBJ2-6; the D call of TRBD1 is as the table states it, not checked on the DNA. TRBV21-1 is assigned pseudogene status. The CDR3 extends over 18 amino acids.

J is TRBJ1-1 and V is TRBV11-2, with a tentative D call TRBD1 (6 bases). In germline, CDR1 is SGHAT, CDR2 FQNNGV. This CDR3 spans 12 amino acids. With 5 bases removed from V and 8 bases from J, the gap between germline ends came to 12 bases. Written as DNA, the CDR3 is TGTGCCAGCAGCCCGGGACACCCCGAAGCTTTCTTT. Translation gives CASSPGHPEAFF.

This clone appeared once. The gene calls are TRBV19 and TRBJ2-5; TRBD2 aligns across 10 bases. V was pared by 3 bases and J by 6 bases, with 10 bases of the junction left unmatched. The CDR3 spans 16 residues. Germline V gives CDR1 LNHDA, CDR2 SQIVND (reference sequence). CDR3 nucleotide sequence: TGTGCCAGTAGTATCACCAGCGGGGGGGCCTGGCAGACCCAGTACTTC. Translating it yields CASSITSGGAWQTQYF.

The genes are TRBV6-1 and TRBJ2-1; 11 bases are a match to TRBD2. The CDR3 length is 19 residues. CDR1 and CDR2 (germline): MNHNS, SASEGT. Unmatched junction bases numbered 9, after V lost 2 bases and J lost 0 bases. DNA for the CDR3: TGTGCCAGCAGTGAACCCCTAGCGGGGGGCCATAGCTCCTACAATGAGCAGTTCTTC. It is translated as CASSEPLAGGHSSYNEQFF.

The chain uses TRBV4-1 and TRBJ1-1, with 7 bases fitting TRBD1. V shed 3 bases and J 6 bases; nucleotides not matched to a gene: 7. The CDR3 sequence is 14 residues long. Germline V lookup: CDR1 MGHRA, CDR2 YSYEKL. CDR3: CASSQGAGTAEAFF. Here the CDR3 DNA reads TGCGCCAGCAGCCAGGGTGCCGGGACAGCTGAAGCTTTCTTT.

The V call is TRBV4-1, the J call TRBJ2-2; 12 bases fit TRBD2. The J segment lost 0 bases and the V segment lost 3 bases, leaving 2 bases of the junction unmatched. Looked up from germline, CDR1 is MGHRA and CDR2 is YSYEKL. The CDR3 totals 17 residues. CDR3 nucleotides: TGCGCCAGCAGCCATCTAGCGGGGGGGACGAACACCGGGGAGCTGTTTTTT. This encodes CASSHLAGGTNTGELFF.

The table lists this clone with a few counts. This chain connects TRBV25-1 to TRBJ1-2; tentative D call: TRBD1 (5 bases). Deletions cut 4 bases from V and 4 bases from J, with 10 bases between. This CDR3 spans 13 amino acids. CDR1 MGHDK and CDR2 SYGVNS come from the germline V gene. The CDR3 DNA follows: TGTGCCAGCAGTGTGGGCAGGGTCTATGGCTACACCTTC. Protein product: CASSVGRVYGYTF.

V is TRBV6-5 and J is TRBJ2-2; a weak D match, TRBD1 (7 bases). Trimming removed 8 bases from V and 5 bases from J, with 9 bases in between. The CDR3 has 12 residues. Germline CDR1 and CDR2: MNHEY and SVGAGI. The CDR3 loop reads CASAGGTGELFF. In DNA form, the CDR3 reads TGTGCCAGCGCAGGGGGGACCGGGGAGCTGTTTTTT.